These 14 T cell receptor beta chains were all obtained from the same sample, sequenced in a study of T cells in Graves' hyperthyroidism and ophthalmopathy. TCR beta CDR3 region amplification was performed from RNA transcripts. During a first-round RT-PCR of the TCR CDR3, the HTBI primer set was used. One entry per CDR3 protein results from TCRdb running MiXCR on the multiplex PCR reads. The sample shows 400,000 to 500,000 distinct CDR3 sequences, roughly 14% of them seen only once. Sequencing was performed on blood. All receptors derive from a man aged 18-30 years with Graves' ophthalmopathy.

This clonotype was found many times. The chain recombines TRBV12-3 or TRBV12-4 with TRBJ2-7; D unclear. The V end lost 3 bases, the J end lost 2 bases, and 8 bases lay between the germline ends. The CDR3 loop spans 13 amino acids. CDR3 residues: CASSLVRPYEQYF. As DNA, the CDR3 is TGTGCCAGCAGTTTGGTCAGACCCTACGAGCAGTACTTC.

This clonotype was counted many times. The V call is TRBV5-1, the J call TRBJ1-4, with D maybe TRBD1 (6 bases). Trimming took 4 bases from V and 4 from J, leaving 11 bases between them. This CDR3 region has 14 residues. From germline, CDR1 is SGHRS and CDR2 YFSETQ. CDR3 DNA sequence: TGCGCCAGCAGCCAGGACAGCTTTAATGAAAAACTGTTTTTT. Its protein is CASSQDSFNEKLFF.

CDR3 sequence: CASSLGGANTGELFF. CDR3 in DNA: TGTGCCAGCAGCTTAGGTGGGGCCAACACCGGGGAGCTGTTTTTT. The chain is built from TRBV11-3 and TRBJ2-2; the D gene is possibly TRBD1 (5 bases). Per the germline V gene, CDR1 is SGHNT and CDR2 is YENEEA. The CDR3 loop spans 15 amino acids. Trimming removed 1 base at V and 2 bases at J, with 8 bases between. Full variable domain (missing parts from reference TRBV11-3 and TRBJ2-2): EAGVVQSPRYKIIEKKQPVAFWCNPISGHNTLYWYLQNLGQGPELLIRYENEEAVDDSQLPKDRFSAERLKGVDSTLKIQPAELGDSAVYLCASSLGGANTGELFFGEGSRLTVL.

This clonotype occurred many times. The V gene is TRBV7-9, the J gene TRBJ2-5; 16 positions agree with TRBD2. V lost 3 bases, J lost 1 base, and 5 bases stayed unmatched. Germline V CDR1 and CDR2: SEHNR, FQNEAQ (reference sequence). The CDR3 has 18 amino acids. In DNA form, the CDR3 reads TGTGCCAGCAGCTTGGGACTAGCGGGAGGGGATTTCCAAGAGACCCAGTACTTC. This sequence encodes CASSLGLAGGDFQETQYF.

This clonotype was seen many times. This chain links TRBV7-9 with TRBJ1-2; D perhaps matches TRBD1 (6 bases). The germline gives CDR1 SEHNR, CDR2 FQNEAQ (reference sequence). Deletions cut 5 bases from V and 7 bases from J, with 11 bases between. This CDR3 region has 12 residues. The CDR3 here is CASSRTEPGYTF. The DNA of the CDR3 is TGTGCCAGCAGCCGGACAGAACCTGGCTACACCTTC.

There are many counts of this clonotype. The chain carries TRBV20-1 and TRBJ2-3; 7 nucleotides match TRBD2. CDR1 and CDR2 (germline): DFQATT, SNEGSKA (reference sequence). With 5 bases clipped from V and 0 bases from J, the junction kept 8 bases outside the gene matches. This CDR3 region has 15 residues. Written as DNA, the CDR3 is TGCAGTGCTGGGATTGCGCGGGAGAGCACAGATACGCAGTATTTT. It specifies CSAGIARESTDTQYF.

This clonotype was seen many times. The chain employs TRBV20-1 and TRBJ2-1, with 8 bases that match TRBD2. The length of the CDR3 is 14 residues. V was pared by 1 base and J by 6 bases, with 5 bases of the junction left unmatched. Per germline, CDR1 DFQATT and CDR2 SNEGSKA (reference sequence). The CDR3 region is CSARGPGLGNEQFF. The CDR3, as DNA: TGCAGTGCTAGAGGTCCGGGACTAGGCAATGAGCAGTTCTTC.

Ten or more counts support this clonotype. The chain uses TRBV20-1 and TRBJ2-3, with TRBD1 as a possible D gene (6 bases). V was shortened by 6 bases and J by 1 base, with 17 bases between the two germline ends. CDR1 is DFQATT, CDR2 SNEGSKA, per germline (reference sequence). This CDR3 spans 15 amino acids. The CDR3 region has the DNA TGCAGTGCGGATGCAGGGGCAGTTGGCACAGATACGCAGTATTTT. Translated: CSADAGAVGTDTQYF.

This clonotype was seen many times. The V call is TRBV4-1, the J call TRBJ2-3; 9 bases are shared with TRBD1. This CDR3 has 16 amino acids. V trimming: 1 base; J trimming: 4 bases; junction bases outside the gene matches: 6. Germline CDR1 is MGHRA and CDR2 is YSYEKL. CDR3 loop: CASSQGVGQGSDTQYF. CDR3 nucleotide sequence: TGCGCCAGCAGCCAAGGAGTGGGACAGGGATCAGATACGCAGTATTTT.

Worth noting for this clonotype: This may come from a read error, since a much larger clone is one base off. This chain connects TRBV3-1 to TRBJ2-1; D ambiguous. Per germline, CDR1 LGHDT and CDR2 YNNKEL (reference sequence). The CDR3 is 11 residues long. For the CDR3, the DNA is TGTGTCAGCAGCCATCTTACTGAGCAGTTCTTC. This encodes CVSSHLTEQFF.

This clonotype occurred many times. V is TRBV27 and J is TRBJ2-3; no firm D call. Germline loops: CDR1 MNHEY, CDR2 SMNVEV (reference sequence). CDR3 length equals 14 residues. V shed 6 bases and J shed 2 bases, with 12 bases lying between them. As DNA, the CDR3 is TGTGCCAGCAGGAGATATCTGAACACAGATACGCAGTATTTT. Translating it yields CASRRYLNTDTQYF.

This clonotype has a count of ten or more. V is TRBV12-3 or TRBV12-4 and J is TRBJ1-6; a possible D gene is TRBD1 (5 bases). CDR3 length: 13 amino acids. Trimming cost V 3 bases and J 9 bases, with 9 bases left between them. The CDR3: CASSFRESSPLHF. The CDR3, as DNA: TGTGCCAGCAGTTTCAGGGAAAGTTCACCCCTCCACTTT.

This clonotype came up many times. The chain has TRBV2 and TRBJ2-1, with D perhaps assigned TRBD1 or TRBD2 (5 bases each). Trimming took 2 bases from V and 2 from J, leaving 13 bases between them. Germline CDR1 is SNHLY and CDR2 is FYNNEI. The CDR3 is 16 amino acids. CDR3 loop: CASSEWGIGTYNEQFF. CDR3 nucleotides: TGTGCCAGCAGTGAATGGGGGATAGGGACCTACAATGAGCAGTTCTTC.

This clonotype showed up many times. This rearrangement joins TRBV11-2 to TRBJ2-7; TRBD1 agrees at 9 bases. Trimming took 7 bases from V and 2 from J; bases not matched to a gene: 3. The CDR3 has 13 residues. Germline loops: CDR1 SGHAT, CDR2 FQNNGV. The CDR3 sequence: CASKGQGTYEQYF. The CDR3 nucleotides read TGTGCCAGCAAAGGACAGGGGACCTACGAGCAGTACTTC.